This TCR beta chain was captured in a study of control samples from healthy donors and cancer patients. The CDR3 contains 17 residues. Trimming left V 4 bases short and J 0 bases short, with 14 bases between. The germline CDR1 and CDR2 sequences are SGHRS and YFSETQ. Only in-frame clones appear in the TCRdb table, and some are missing; sequencing was by immunoSEQ multiplex PCR. In the table there are around 130,000 clones, roughly 88% of which are singletons. The sequence came from a man aged 50 to 59 in good health. The sequenced sample consisted of blood. The rearrangement uses TRBV5-1 and TRBJ2-6, with a weak D call TRBD1 (5 bases). The CDR3 sequence is CASSRADDSSGANVLTF. The CDR3 DNA sequence: TGCGCCAGCAGCAGAGCTGACGACAGCTCTGGGGCCAACGTCCTGACTTTC.